This is a list of T cell receptor beta chains from one sample in a study of blood T cell repertoires in COVID-19. The data were produced by immunoSEQ multiplex PCR, yet TCRdb's version contains in-frame clones alone and is incomplete. Of about 140,000 clones in the sample, 84% were seen once. The sample consisted of peripheral blood. The source is a man aged 30 to 39 with COVID-19, enrolled during active disease. Each CDR3 is given with its conserved first and last residue. A D gene is named only where the DNA matches it firmly. Clone sizes are given selectively: once, few, many, or a class where the clone is expanded.

j_gene: TRBJ2-7
v_gene: TRBV14
len: 14
abundance: NA
d_gene: TRBD2
CDR3aa: CASSSSGRIFEQYF
CDR3nt: TGTGCCAGCAGCTCTAGCGGGAGGATTTTCGAGCAGTACTTC

j_gene: TRBJ2-1
v_gene: TRBV9
len: 13
abundance: NA
d_gene: TRBD2
CDR3aa: CASSPQKRDGQFF
CDR3nt: TGTGCCAGCAGCCCCCAAAAGCGGGATGGGCAGTTCTTC

j_gene: TRBJ2-7
v_gene: TRBV25-1
len: 11
abundance: NA
d_gene: NA
CDR3aa: CASREGYEQYF
CDR3nt: TGTGCCAGCAGGGAGGGCTACGAGCAGTACTTC

j_gene: TRBJ1-5
v_gene: TRBV28
len: 14
abundance: NA
d_gene: NA
CDR3aa: CASSLRQTNQPQHF
CDR3nt: TGTGCCAGCAGTTTGAGACAAACCAATCAGCCCCAGCATTTT

j_gene: TRBJ1-3
v_gene: TRBV27
len: 16
abundance: NA
d_gene: TRBD1
CDR3aa: CASSSRQGISGNTIYF
CDR3nt: TGTGCCAGCAGTTCCCGACAGGGGATCTCTGGAAACACCATATATTTT

j_gene: TRBJ1-1
v_gene: TRBV2
len: 14
abundance: few
d_gene: TRBD1
CDR3aa: CASSELSRTGGAFF
CDR3nt: TGTGCCAGCAGTGAACTTTCTAGGACAGGGGGGGCTTTCTTT

j_gene: TRBJ2-1
v_gene: TRBV28
len: 15
abundance: NA
d_gene: NA
CDR3aa: CASSLHSSSYNEQFF
CDR3nt: TGTGCCAGCAGCCTACATAGCAGCTCCTACAATGAGCAGTTCTTC

j_gene: TRBJ1-5
v_gene: TRBV6-5
len: 14
abundance: NA
d_gene: NA
CDR3aa: CASSLRGSNQPQHF
CDR3nt: TGTGCCAGCAGCCTTAGGGGTAGCAATCAGCCCCAGCATTTT

j_gene: TRBJ1-6
v_gene: TRBV14
len: 14
abundance: NA
d_gene: NA
CDR3aa: CASSGRMTNSPLHF
CDR3nt: TGTGCCAGCAGCGGGAGGATGACCAATTCACCCCTCCACTTT

j_gene: TRBJ2-1
v_gene: TRBV11-2
len: 16
abundance: once
d_gene: NA
CDR3aa: CASSLYGGSSYNEQFF
CDR3nt: TGTGCCAGCAGCTTATACGGCGGTAGCTCCTACAATGAGCAGTTCTTC

j_gene: TRBJ1-4
v_gene: TRBV2
len: 12
abundance: NA
d_gene: NA
CDR3aa: CASNYPGEKLFF
CDR3nt: TGTGCCAGCAATTATCCGGGTGAAAAACTGTTTTTT

j_gene: TRBJ2-2
v_gene: TRBV2
len: 14
abundance: NA
d_gene: NA
CDR3aa: CASTRRTVTGELFF
CDR3nt: TGTGCCAGCACCAGGCGGACAGTCACCGGGGAGCTGTTTTTT

j_gene: TRBJ2-5
v_gene: TRBV5-4
len: 16
abundance: NA
d_gene: NA
CDR3aa: CASSKPTGERKETQYF
CDR3nt: TGTGCCAGCAGCAAGCCCACAGGAGAAAGAAAAGAGACCCAGTACTTC

j_gene: TRBJ2-3
v_gene: TRBV4-2
len: 16
abundance: NA
d_gene: TRBD2
CDR3aa: CASSQSPGLVTDTQYF
CDR3nt: TGTGCCAGCAGCCAATCCCCGGGACTAGTCACAGATACGCAGTATTTT

j_gene: TRBJ2-1
v_gene: TRBV7-2
len: 15
abundance: NA
d_gene: TRBD1
CDR3aa: CASSLFLQGDNEQFF
CDR3nt: TGTGCCAGCAGCTTATTTCTACAGGGGGACAATGAGCAGTTCTTC

j_gene: TRBJ1-1
v_gene: TRBV7-8
len: 16
abundance: few
d_gene: NA
CDR3aa: CASSPGKWSGVTEAFF
CDR3nt: TGTGCCAGCAGCCCTGGGAAGTGGTCAGGGGTAACTGAAGCTTTCTTT

j_gene: TRBJ1-5
v_gene: TRBV5-1
len: 15
abundance: few
d_gene: TRBD1
CDR3aa: CASSQGDISNQPQHF
CDR3nt: TGCGCCAGCAGCCAGGGGGACATCAGTAATCAGCCCCAGCATTTT

j_gene: TRBJ1-1
v_gene: TRBV29-1
len: 13
abundance: NA
d_gene: NA
CDR3aa: CSAVFGGRTDAFF
CDR3nt: TGCAGCGCTGTGTTTGGTGGGCGCACCGACGCTTTCTTT

j_gene: TRBJ2-3
v_gene: TRBV6-4
len: 16
abundance: once
d_gene: TRBD2
CDR3aa: CASSVIAGEGTDTQYF
CDR3nt: TGTGCCAGCAGTGTAATAGCGGGAGAGGGCACAGATACGCAGTATTTT

j_gene: TRBJ2-5
v_gene: TRBV9
len: 13
abundance: NA
d_gene: NA
CDR3aa: CASSGNGGETQYF
CDR3nt: TGTGCCAGCAGCGGGAACGGAGGAGAGACCCAGTACTTC

j_gene: TRBJ2-1
v_gene: TRBV10-2
len: 19
abundance: NA
d_gene: TRBD2
CDR3aa: CASSESRGLAGVYQNEQFF
CDR3nt: TGCGCCAGCAGTGAGTCGCGGGGGTTGGCGGGAGTGTATCAGAATGAGCAGTTCTTC

j_gene: TRBJ2-1
v_gene: TRBV25-1
len: 14
abundance: NA
d_gene: TRBD2
CDR3aa: CASTRAGDYNEQFF
CDR3nt: TGTGCCAGCACAAGAGCGGGGGACTACAATGAGCAGTTCTTC

j_gene: TRBJ2-7
v_gene: TRBV6-5
len: 14
abundance: NA
d_gene: TRBD2
CDR3aa: CASSPGLAGAEQYF
CDR3nt: TGTGCCAGCAGTCCGGGACTAGCGGGAGCCGAGCAGTACTTC

j_gene: TRBJ1-6
v_gene: TRBV18
len: 16
abundance: NA
d_gene: TRBD1
CDR3aa: CASSVRDSFKGSPLHF
CDR3nt: TGTGCCAGCTCAGTACGGGACAGCTTCAAGGGTTCACCCCTCCACTTT

j_gene: TRBJ2-2
v_gene: TRBV30
len: 19
abundance: NA
d_gene: TRBD2
CDR3aa: CAWSGMRRLAGGNTGELFF
CDR3nt: TGTGCCTGGAGTGGTATGAGGAGGCTAGCGGGAGGGAACACCGGGGAGCTGTTTTTT

j_gene: TRBJ2-3
v_gene: TRBV5-6
len: 13
abundance: NA
d_gene: NA
CDR3aa: CATHEGNTDTQYF
CDR3nt: TGTGCCACTCATGAGGGTAACACAGATACGCAGTATTTT

j_gene: TRBJ2-1
v_gene: TRBV3-1/TRBV3-2
len: 11
abundance: NA
d_gene: NA
CDR3aa: CASSREDEQFF
CDR3nt: TGTGCCAGCAGCCGGGAGGACGAGCAGTTCTTC

j_gene: TRBJ2-3
v_gene: TRBV7-9
len: 15
abundance: NA
d_gene: TRBD2
CDR3aa: CASSLRAGVADTQYF
CDR3nt: TGTGCCAGCAGCTTAAGGGCGGGAGTGGCAGATACGCAGTATTTT

j_gene: TRBJ1-4
v_gene: TRBV18
len: 14
abundance: NA
d_gene: TRBD1
CDR3aa: CASYGGQINEKLFF
CDR3nt: TGTGCCAGCTACGGGGGACAGATTAATGAAAAACTGTTTTTT

j_gene: TRBJ2-3
v_gene: TRBV6-4
len: 16
abundance: NA
d_gene: NA
CDR3aa: CASGSSGEGGTDTQYF
CDR3nt: TGTGCCAGCGGGTCCTCCGGGGAGGGGGGCACAGATACGCAGTATTTT

j_gene: TRBJ2-1
v_gene: TRBV9
len: 15
abundance: NA
d_gene: TRBD2
CDR3aa: CASSAEVLAGTEQFF
CDR3nt: TGTGCCAGCAGCGCCGAGGTCCTAGCGGGAACTGAGCAGTTCTTC

j_gene: TRBJ2-3
v_gene: TRBV10-3
len: 15
abundance: NA
d_gene: NA
CDR3aa: CAISQSERNTDTQYF
CDR3nt: TGTGCCATCAGCCAGAGTGAGCGGAACACAGATACGCAGTATTTT

j_gene: TRBJ2-7
v_gene: TRBV7-3
len: 15
abundance: once
d_gene: TRBD1
CDR3aa: CASSVATRGQPEQYF
CDR3nt: TGTGCCAGCAGCGTAGCAACCCGGGGACAGCCTGAGCAGTACTTC

j_gene: TRBJ1-1
v_gene: TRBV19
len: 15
abundance: NA
d_gene: NA
CDR3aa: CASSIGGRLNTEAFF
CDR3nt: TGTGCCAGTAGTATAGGGGGCCGTTTGAACACTGAAGCTTTCTTT

j_gene: TRBJ1-5
v_gene: TRBV2
len: 15
abundance: NA
d_gene: NA
CDR3aa: CASRSREGGNQPQHF
CDR3nt: TGTGCCAGCAGATCTCGAGAGGGAGGGAATCAGCCCCAGCATTTT

j_gene: TRBJ1-1
v_gene: TRBV7-9
len: 13
abundance: NA
d_gene: NA
CDR3aa: CASSSRPGTEAFF
CDR3nt: TGTGCCAGCAGCTCCCGACCGGGCACTGAAGCTTTCTTT

j_gene: TRBJ2-3
v_gene: TRBV30
len: 14
abundance: NA
d_gene: TRBD2
CDR3aa: CAWRTSGGTDTQYF
CDR3nt: TGTGCCTGGAGGACTAGCGGGGGCACAGATACGCAGTATTTT

j_gene: TRBJ2-2
v_gene: TRBV9
len: 17
abundance: NA
d_gene: NA
CDR3aa: CASSVGRSGPNTGELFF
CDR3nt: TGTGCCAGCAGCGTAGGGCGCAGCGGGCCGAACACCGGGGAGCTGTTTTTT

j_gene: TRBJ1-2
v_gene: TRBV29-1
len: 12
abundance: NA
d_gene: NA
CDR3aa: CSVEGRNYGYTF
CDR3nt: TGCAGCGTTGAGGGCCGTAACTATGGCTACACCTTC

j_gene: TRBJ2-1
v_gene: TRBV5-4
len: 13
abundance: once
d_gene: NA
CDR3aa: CASRRDQVAEQFF
CDR3nt: TGTGCCAGCAGGCGGGATCAGGTCGCGGAGCAGTTCTTC

j_gene: TRBJ2-2
v_gene: TRBV9
len: 16
abundance: NA
d_gene: TRBD2
CDR3aa: CASSVRLAGNTGELFF
CDR3nt: TGTGCCAGCAGCGTCCGACTAGCGGGAAACACCGGGGAGCTGTTTTTT

j_gene: TRBJ2-7
v_gene: TRBV5-6
len: 16
abundance: NA
d_gene: TRBD2
CDR3aa: CASSWKQGLAAYEQYF
CDR3nt: TGTGCCAGCAGCTGGAAACAGGGACTAGCGGCCTACGAGCAGTACTTC

j_gene: TRBJ1-1
v_gene: TRBV10-1
len: 14
abundance: NA
d_gene: NA
CDR3aa: CASSESSLNTEAFF
CDR3nt: TGCGCCAGCAGTGAGTCGTCTCTGAACACTGAAGCTTTCTTT

j_gene: TRBJ2-5
v_gene: TRBV4-1
len: 15
abundance: NA
d_gene: NA
CDR3aa: CASSRSHGVEETQYF
CDR3nt: TGCGCCAGCAGCAGATCACACGGGGTAGAAGAGACCCAGTACTTC

j_gene: TRBJ1-1
v_gene: TRBV18
len: 12
abundance: few
d_gene: NA
CDR3aa: CASSRDSTEAFF
CDR3nt: TGTGCCAGCTCTCGCGACAGCACTGAAGCTTTCTTT

j_gene: TRBJ1-2
v_gene: TRBV10-3
len: 17
abundance: NA
d_gene: TRBD1
CDR3aa: CAISDLPGQGSNYGYTF
CDR3nt: TGTGCCATCAGTGACCTCCCGGGACAGGGGTCTAACTATGGCTACACCTTC

j_gene: TRBJ2-7
v_gene: TRBV29-1
len: 12
abundance: NA
d_gene: NA
CDR3aa: CSALGAVHEQYF
CDR3nt: TGCAGCGCACTTGGGGCAGTCCACGAGCAGTACTTC

j_gene: TRBJ2-1
v_gene: TRBV3-1/TRBV3-2
len: 14
abundance: NA
d_gene: TRBD2
CDR3aa: CASSLTSGSNEQFF
CDR3nt: TGTGCCAGCAGCCTGACTAGCGGGAGTAATGAGCAGTTCTTC

j_gene: TRBJ1-2
v_gene: TRBV2
len: 14
abundance: NA
d_gene: NA
CDR3aa: CASRGRTANYGYTF
CDR3nt: TGTGCCAGCAGGGGCAGGACAGCTAACTATGGCTACACCTTC

j_gene: TRBJ1-1
v_gene: TRBV20-1
len: 11
abundance: NA
d_gene: NA
CDR3aa: CSAKGHNEAFF
CDR3nt: TGCAGTGCTAAAGGACACAATGAAGCTTTCTTT

j_gene: TRBJ2-6
v_gene: TRBV28
len: 16
abundance: NA
d_gene: NA
CDR3aa: CASSYEQGWRANVLTF
CDR3nt: TGTGCCAGCAGTTACGAACAGGGTTGGAGGGCCAACGTCCTGACTTTC

j_gene: TRBJ2-7
v_gene: TRBV6-1
len: 14
abundance: NA
d_gene: NA
CDR3aa: CASSEGGASYEQYF
CDR3nt: TGTGCCAGCAGTGAAGGCGGAGCCTCCTACGAGCAGTACTTC

j_gene: TRBJ1-4
v_gene: TRBV19
len: 13
abundance: once
d_gene: NA
CDR3aa: CASSRGPGEKLFF
CDR3nt: TGTGCCAGTAGCAGGGGCCCGGGTGAAAAACTGTTTTTT

j_gene: TRBJ1-1
v_gene: TRBV5-6
len: 14
abundance: NA
d_gene: NA
CDR3aa: CASSSGQPGTEAFF
CDR3nt: TGTGCCAGCAGCTCGGGACAACCAGGGACTGAAGCTTTCTTT

j_gene: TRBJ2-3
v_gene: TRBV7-2
len: 14
abundance: few
d_gene: NA
CDR3aa: CASSSRDFLDTQYF
CDR3nt: TGTGCCAGCAGCTCCCGGGACTTCTTGGATACGCAGTATTTT

j_gene: TRBJ1-1
v_gene: TRBV6-5
len: 14
abundance: NA
d_gene: TRBD1
CDR3aa: CASSWDRAMTEAFF
CDR3nt: TGTGCCAGCTCCTGGGACAGGGCCATGACTGAAGCTTTCTTT

j_gene: TRBJ2-2
v_gene: TRBV10-1
len: 15
abundance: NA
d_gene: TRBD2
CDR3aa: CASSQAGGYTGELFF
CDR3nt: TGCGCCAGCAGTCAAGCGGGAGGATACACCGGGGAGCTGTTTTTT

j_gene: TRBJ2-7
v_gene: TRBV12-3/TRBV12-4
len: 13
abundance: NA
d_gene: NA
CDR3aa: CASSLGLSHEQYF
CDR3nt: TGTGCCAGCAGTCTCGGACTCAGCCACGAGCAGTACTTC

j_gene: TRBJ1-2
v_gene: TRBV6-5
len: 14
abundance: NA
d_gene: TRBD1
CDR3aa: CATALGQAVGGYTF
CDR3nt: TGTGCCACGGCCCTTGGACAGGCCGTTGGGGGCTACACCTTC